This record covers a single TCR beta chain. Its matching antigen is unknown. Sorted libraries drew on under 1.3 million CD4+ or CD8+ T cells. Per germline, CDR1 LNHDA and CDR2 SQIVND (reference sequence). The CDR3 runs 15 residues. This entry is derived from a study of neurological immune-mediated disorders. Broader study findings: The absence of any CDR3 amino acid sequence shared by expanded clones across subjects suggests that repertoires were private in all groups.

The cDNA came from 5'RACE, which used 10-nucleotide random UMIs. TCRdb used MiXCR to reprocess the 5' RACE reads, holding one entry per CDR3 protein. The table has about 21,000 distinct CDR3 sequences, over 5% seen once; the top ten hold 40% to 45%. The sequenced sample was CD8+ T cells from blood. The V gene is TRBV19, the J gene TRBJ1-2; no clear D. The source of this sequence is a man between 18 and 35 years old in good health. CDR3 sequence reads: CISSIDGLANYGYTF. CDR3 coding DNA: TGTATCAGTAGTATAGATGGATTAGCTAACTATGGCTACACCTTC.